Listed here is a single T cell receptor beta chain. For the second PCR, which ran for about 6 to 11 cycles, a sample-barcoded 5' primer and a J-beta primer mix were used. TCRdb analysed the 5' RACE reads with MiXCR anew, one entry per CDR3 protein. This repertoire shows around 1.5 million distinct CDR3 sequences, around 59% found once; its top ten account for over 6.5%. Total RNA was isolated from each sample in quantities of at least 6 micrograms. The data stem from a study of blood T cells in healthy people across ages. Study details: About one barcoded TCR beta cDNA was captured per two T cells.

The CDR3 totals 20 residues. V lost 1 base, J lost 0 bases, and 16 bases stayed unmatched. In germline, CDR1 is MGHRA, CDR2 YSYEKL. The sequenced material came from blood. The chain joins TRBV4-1 to TRBJ2-3; the match to TRBD1 covers 7 bases. This receptor was identified in a young man in good health. CDR3 DNA: TGCGCCAGCAGCCAAGGGGACAGCAACGCAGCGCTGCGTAGCACAGATACGCAGTATTTT. Protein product: CASSQGDSNAALRSTDTQYF.